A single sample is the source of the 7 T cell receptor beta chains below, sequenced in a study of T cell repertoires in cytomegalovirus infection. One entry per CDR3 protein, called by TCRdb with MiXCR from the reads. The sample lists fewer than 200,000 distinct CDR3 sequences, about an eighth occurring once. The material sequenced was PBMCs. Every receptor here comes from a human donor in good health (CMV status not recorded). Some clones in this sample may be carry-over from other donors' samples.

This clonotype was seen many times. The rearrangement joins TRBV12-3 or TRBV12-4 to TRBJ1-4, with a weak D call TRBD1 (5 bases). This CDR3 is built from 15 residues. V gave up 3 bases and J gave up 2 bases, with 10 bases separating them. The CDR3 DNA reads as TGTGCCAGCAGTTTCCCGGGGCAGACTAATGAAAAACTGTTTTTT. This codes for CASSFPGQTNEKLFF.

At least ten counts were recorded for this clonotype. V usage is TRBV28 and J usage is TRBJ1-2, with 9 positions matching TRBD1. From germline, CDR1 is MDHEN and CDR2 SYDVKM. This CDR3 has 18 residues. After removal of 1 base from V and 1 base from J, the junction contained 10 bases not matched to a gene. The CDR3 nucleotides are TGTGCCAGCAGTTTATTTGGGACAGGGTACCCAGTTAACTATGGCTACACCTTC. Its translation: CASSLFGTGYPVNYGYTF.

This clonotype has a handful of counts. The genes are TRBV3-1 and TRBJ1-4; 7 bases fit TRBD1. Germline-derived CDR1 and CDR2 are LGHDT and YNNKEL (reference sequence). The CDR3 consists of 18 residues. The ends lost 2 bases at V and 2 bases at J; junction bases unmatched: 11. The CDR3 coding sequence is TGTGCCAGCAGCCAAACGCCACAGGGGCGCACGACTAATGAAAAACTGTTTTTT. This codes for CASSQTPQGRTTNEKLFF. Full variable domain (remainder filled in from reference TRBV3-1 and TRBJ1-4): DTAVSQTPKYLVTQMGNDKSIKCEQNLGHDTMYWYKQDSKKFLKIMFSYNNKELIINETVPNRFSPKSPDKAHLNLHINSLELGDSAVYFCASSQTPQGRTTNEKLFFGSGTQLSVL.

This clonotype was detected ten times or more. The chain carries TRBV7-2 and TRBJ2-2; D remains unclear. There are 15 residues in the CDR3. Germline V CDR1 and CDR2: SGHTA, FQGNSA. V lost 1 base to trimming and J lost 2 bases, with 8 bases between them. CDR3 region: CASSLGIRNTGELFF. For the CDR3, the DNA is TGTGCCAGCAGCTTAGGAATTCGAAACACCGGGGAGCTGTTTTTT.

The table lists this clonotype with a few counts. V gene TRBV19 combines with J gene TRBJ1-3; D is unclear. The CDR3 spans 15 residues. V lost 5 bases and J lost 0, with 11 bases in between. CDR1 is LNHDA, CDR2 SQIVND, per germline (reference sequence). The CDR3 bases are TGTGCCAGTAGTGACCCGACGTACTCTGGAAACACCATATATTTT. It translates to CASSDPTYSGNTIYF.

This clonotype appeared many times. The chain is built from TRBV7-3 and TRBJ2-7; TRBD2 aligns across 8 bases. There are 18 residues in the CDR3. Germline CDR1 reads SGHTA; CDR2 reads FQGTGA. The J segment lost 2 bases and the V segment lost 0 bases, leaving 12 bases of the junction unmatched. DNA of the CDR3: TGTGCCAGCAGCTTAACTGGGACCGGGACTAGAGCTGCCTACGAGCAGTACTTC. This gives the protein CASSLTGTGTRAAYEQYF.

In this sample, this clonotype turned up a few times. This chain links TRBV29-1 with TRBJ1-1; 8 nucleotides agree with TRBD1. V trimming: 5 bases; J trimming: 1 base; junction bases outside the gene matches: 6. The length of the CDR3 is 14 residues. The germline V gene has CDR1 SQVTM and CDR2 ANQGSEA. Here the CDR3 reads CSVSTGVTNTEAFF. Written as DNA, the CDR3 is TGCAGCGTTTCGACAGGGGTTACGAACACTGAAGCTTTCTTT.